The 29 T cell receptor beta chains below come from one sample, sequenced in a study of lymphopenia after photon versus proton radiotherapy. Sequencing was performed with immunoSEQ multiplex PCR; in TCRdb, only in-frame clones are kept and a portion is missing. This repertoire shows approximately 24,000 clones, 87% found once; its top ten account for approximately 18%. This material consisted of peripheral blood, taken from a patient treated with photon-based radiotherapy. These receptors were obtained from a man aged 50-59 years with gastric cancer.

Here the CDR3 DNA reads TGCGCCAGCAGCCAGGGAACTAGCCTGAGCGCTGAAACGCAGTATTTT. The encoded protein is CASSQGTSLSAETQYF. The chain employs TRBV4-1 and TRBJ2-3, with D possibly matching TRBD2 (6 bases). CDR1 MGHRA and CDR2 YSYEKL come from the germline V gene. This CDR3 has 16 residues. The V gene lost 3 bases and the J gene lost 9 bases, with 22 bases spanning the gap.

The chain employs TRBV29-1 and TRBJ2-7, with 11 nucleotides matching TRBD2. Looked up from germline, CDR1 is SQVTM and CDR2 is ANQGSEA. The length of the CDR3 is 15 residues. Trimming cost V 4 bases and J 0 bases; bases outside gene matches: 5. The CDR3 DNA reads as TGCAGCGTTGTACCCACTAGCGGGAGCTCCTACGAGCAGTACTTC. It encodes CSVVPTSGSSYEQYF.

CDR3 bases: TGTGCCAGCAGCCAACTAGCGGGAGGCTCCTACAATGAGCAGTTCTTC. Translation: CASSQLAGGSYNEQFF. The rearrangement joins TRBV11-2 to TRBJ2-1; 12 nucleotides align to TRBD2. The CDR3 runs to 16 residues. Germline V gene sequence: CDR1 SGHAT, CDR2 FQNNGV. Losses at the gene ends were 5 bases for V and 0 bases for J; bases not matched to a gene: 2.

V usage is TRBV19 and J usage is TRBJ1-2; 7 bases are a match to TRBD1. V was pared by 6 bases and J by 0 bases, with 13 bases of the junction left unmatched. This CDR3 has 17 amino acids. Germline CDR1 is LNHDA and CDR2 is SQIVND (reference sequence). In DNA form, the CDR3 reads TGTGCCAGTAGAGACAGGGTCGGAGCGTTAACTAACTATGGCTACACCTTC. This sequence encodes CASRDRVGALTNYGYTF.

This rearrangement joins TRBV7-4 to TRBJ1-2; 10 positions match TRBD1. CDR3 size: 15 residues. Germline V gene data show CDR1 as SGHVT and CDR2 as SQSDAQ. The junction had 5 bases not matched to a gene; V was cut back by 3 bases and J by 4 bases. DNA for the CDR3: TGTGCCAGCAGCTTCGGGACAGGGGTGAGCTATGGCTACACCTTC. Translating it yields CASSFGTGVSYGYTF.

The sample holds one count of this clone. J is TRBJ1-3 and V is TRBV2; D uncertain. The CDR3 has 15 residues. The germline V gene encodes CDR1 SNHLY and CDR2 FYNNEI. The germline V and J ends were trimmed by 4 bases and 0 bases, with 10 bases remaining between them. The CDR3 loop reads CASSGTRSSGNTIYF. DNA of the CDR3: TGTGCCAGCAGTGGAACAAGGAGCTCTGGAAACACCATATATTTT.

The J gene is TRBJ1-2, the V gene TRBV23-1; 8 nucleotides match TRBD1. TRBV23-1 falls under the ORF class, with uncertain function. CDR3 length: 15 amino acids. Trimming at V came to 6 bases and at J to 0 bases, leaving 6 bases not matched to a gene. DNA for the CDR3: TGCGCCAGCAGCCTGGGACAGGCCACTAACTATGGCTACACCTTC. This translates into CASSLGQATNYGYTF.

The V gene is TRBV10-2, the J gene TRBJ2-7; D tentatively fits TRBD1 or TRBD2 (5 bases each). Germline V gene data show CDR1 as WSHSY and CDR2 as SAAADI. CDR3 length equals 15 residues. The V gene lost 3 bases and the J gene lost 0 bases, with 12 bases spanning the gap. CDR3 loop: CASSDVGGPSYEQYV. CDR3 nucleotide sequence: TGCGCCAGCAGTGATGTTGGGGGTCCCTCCTACGAGCAGTACGTC.

This clone is judged medium-sized. The chain joins TRBV6-6 to TRBJ2-2; no definite D call. Trimming cost V 7 bases and J 4 bases, with 10 bases left between them. CDR3 length: 13 amino acids. Germline V gene sequence: CDR1 MNHNY, CDR2 SVGAGI (reference sequence). CDR3 nucleotide sequence: TGTGCCAGCACAGAAATATTCACCGGGGAGCTGTTTTTT. Its protein is CASTEIFTGELFF.

This clone has only one observation. The V and J genes are TRBV9 and TRBJ2-3, with D hard to call. The CDR3 has 16 amino acids. With 0 bases removed from V and 0 bases from J, the gap between germline ends came to 11 bases. In germline, CDR1 is SGDLS, CDR2 YYNGEE. CDR3 region: CASSVVFWGSTDTQYF. In nucleotides, the CDR3 is TGTGCCAGCAGCGTAGTCTTCTGGGGAAGCACAGATACGCAGTATTTT.

This rearrangement joins TRBV19 to TRBJ2-1; 7 bases line up with TRBD1. CDR3 length: 13 residues. After removal of 7 bases from V and 10 bases from J, the junction contained 10 bases not matched to a gene. The germline V gene encodes CDR1 LNHDA and CDR2 SQIVND (reference sequence). CDR3 DNA: TGTGCCAGTATGGGGCAGTGGGGACAGGAGCAGTTCTTC. Translated, it gives CASMGQWGQEQFF. Full variable domain (missing parts from reference TRBV19 and TRBJ2-1): DGGITQSPKYLFRKEGQNVTLSCEQNLNHDAMYWYRQDPGQGLRLIYYSQIVNDFQKGDIAEGYSVSREKKESFPLTVTSAQKNPTAFYLCASMGQWGQEQFFGPGTRLTVL.

The chain has TRBV15 and TRBJ1-2; D is perhaps TRBD1 (6 bases). Germline CDR1 and CDR2: LNHNV and YYDKDF (reference sequence). V gave up 5 bases and J gave up 8 bases, with 21 bases separating them. CDR3 length: 15 residues. The CDR3 is CATSLPGHLWGGYTF. As DNA, the CDR3 is TGTGCCACCAGCTTACCGGGACATCTGTGGGGAGGCTACACCTTC.

CDR3 DNA: TGTGCCAGCAGCCACCGACTAGCGGGGGGGCAGGCAGATACGCAGTATTTT. This translates into CASSHRLAGGQADTQYF. This chain uses TRBV4-2 with TRBJ2-3; 14 bases map to TRBD2. The V and J ends lost 3 bases and 4 bases, in that order; junction bases with no gene match: 6. The CDR3 runs to 17 residues. The germline V gene encodes CDR1 LGHNA and CDR2 YNFKEQ.

The V gene is TRBV7-9, the J gene TRBJ2-6; D may be TRBD1 (5 bases). Per germline, CDR1 SEHNR and CDR2 FQNEAQ (reference sequence). The CDR3 loop spans 15 amino acids. Trimming cost V 7 bases and J 0 bases, with 10 bases left between them. The DNA for the CDR3 is TGTGCCAGCACCCAAACAGGCTCTGGGGCCAACGTCCTGACTTTC. As protein: CASTQTGSGANVLTF.

This clone showed up just once. The genes are TRBV7-8 and TRBJ2-5; 10 positions agree with TRBD2. This CDR3 has 17 residues. Unmatched junction bases numbered 14, after V lost 5 bases and J lost 5 bases. Germline CDR1 and CDR2: SGHVS and FQNEAQ. Here the CDR3 reads CASSGHPSGGWEETQYF. The CDR3 DNA reads TGTGCCAGCAGCGGACATCCTAGCGGGGGTTGGGAGGAGACCCAGTACTTC.

This clone was counted once. This rearrangement joins TRBV23-1 to TRBJ2-7; TRBD1 matches 9 bases. TRBV23-1 is identified as an open reading frame with a role that is uncertain. This CDR3 comprises 17 residues. The V and J ends lost 0 bases and 6 bases, in that order; junction bases with no gene match: 12. CDR3 sequence reads: CASSQSSAADRGTEQYV. DNA for the CDR3: TGCGCCAGCAGTCAATCCTCCGCGGCAGACAGGGGGACCGAGCAGTACGTC.

V is TRBV27 and J is TRBJ2-7; tentative D call: TRBD1 (6 bases). V was clipped by 1 base and J by 5 bases, with 18 bases between them. This CDR3 is built from 16 residues. Germline values: CDR1 MNHEY, CDR2 SMNVEV (reference sequence). The CDR3 reads CASSLYPIPQGNEQYV. CDR3 DNA: TGTGCCAGCAGTTTATACCCCATCCCCCAGGGGAACGAGCAGTACGTC.

There are a few counts of this clone. The chain couples TRBV7-8 to TRBJ1-1, with unresolved D. The CDR3 has 16 amino acids. Per the germline V gene, CDR1 is SGHVS and CDR2 is FQNEAQ. V gave up 7 bases and J gave up 0 bases, with 18 bases separating them. The chain's CDR3 is CASKKLRGRVNTEAFF. For the CDR3, the DNA is TGTGCCAGCAAAAAATTACGAGGGAGAGTGAACACTGAAGCTTTCTTT.

The chain is built from TRBV2 and TRBJ1-3; the match to TRBD1 covers 8 bases. Trimming took 6 bases from V and 0 from J; bases not matched to a gene: 4. The CDR3 sequence is 15 residues long. Germline V gene lookup returns CDR1 SNHLY and CDR2 FYNNEI. CDR3 nucleotides: TGTGCCAGCAGCGCCGACAGGGGCTCTGGAAACACCATATATTTT. As protein: CASSADRGSGNTIYF.

The CDR3 spells CAWSGGSGGGPYEQYV. CDR3 bases: TGTGCCTGGAGTGGAGGTAGCGGGGGCGGCCCCTACGAGCAGTACGTC. This chain links TRBV30 with TRBJ2-7, with 9 bases fitting TRBD2. In germline, CDR1 is GTSNPN, CDR2 SVGIG (reference sequence). CDR3 length: 16 residues. Trimming at V came to 1 base and at J to 2 bases, leaving 9 bases not matched to a gene.

The chain combines TRBV4-1 with TRBJ2-7; TRBD1 agrees at 8 bases. The CDR3 is made up of 16 amino acids. Germline V gene data show CDR1 as MGHRA and CDR2 as YSYEKL. After removal of 1 base from V and 0 bases from J, the junction contained 5 bases not matched to a gene. CDR3 sequence reads: CASSQAADRVSYEQYF. DNA of the CDR3: TGCGCCAGCAGCCAAGCAGCGGACAGGGTCTCCTACGAGCAGTACTTC.

This chain connects TRBV5-1 to TRBJ1-4; D gene uncertain. Germline-derived CDR1 and CDR2 are SGHRS and YFSETQ. Trimming shortened V by 6 bases and J by 0 bases, and 9 bases separated the two germline ends. CDR3 length equals 14 residues. The CDR3 coding sequence is TGCGCCAGCACGGAGGAGCCAACTAATGAAAAACTGTTTTTT. This codes for CASTEEPTNEKLFF.

This chain joins TRBV14 and TRBJ2-3, with 7 bases aligning to TRBD2. Losses at the gene ends were 3 bases for V and 4 bases for J; bases not matched to a gene: 4. The CDR3 runs 14 residues. Germline values: CDR1 SGHDN, CDR2 FVKESK. This CDR3 reads CASSHLGLADTQYF. CDR3 bases: TGTGCCAGCAGCCACCTTGGACTAGCAGATACGCAGTATTTT.

The chain recombines TRBV11-3 with TRBJ2-5, with TRBD1 as a possible D gene (5 bases). The CDR3 runs to 17 residues. Germline CDR1 is SGHNT and CDR2 is YENEEA. The ends were cut back, 1 base at V and 2 bases at J, with 17 bases in the middle. The CDR3 region has the DNA TGTGCCAGCAGCTTAGGACAGCATTCTTTTACTCAAGAGACCCAGTACTTC. Translating gives CASSLGQHSFTQETQYF.

The J gene is TRBJ2-7, the V gene TRBV11-2, with 7 nucleotides matching TRBD1. The J call may be faulty, since TRBJ2-5 better matches the DNA end. The CDR3 has 14 amino acids. The germline V gene has CDR1 SGHAT and CDR2 FQNNGV. The CDR3 loop reads CASSQNRGTETQYF. CDR3 in DNA: TGTGCCAGCAGCCAAAACAGGGGTACGGAGACCCAGTACTTC.

The rearrangement uses TRBV11-2 and TRBJ2-3, with D perhaps assigned TRBD1 or TRBD2 (5 bases each). Trimming shortened V by 4 bases and J by 15 bases, and 17 bases separated the two germline ends. CDR1 and CDR2 from the germline V gene are SGHAT and FQNNGV. The CDR3 sequence is 12 residues long. CDR3 protein: CASSSTGGTAYF. The DNA for the CDR3 is TGTGCCAGCAGCTCGACCGGTGGGACCGCATATTTT.

The rearrangement links TRBV9 to TRBJ2-5; TRBD2 matches 8 bases. Per germline, CDR1 SGDLS and CDR2 YYNGEE. This CDR3 contains 16 residues. V gave up 1 base and J gave up 2 bases; unmatched junction bases: 7. CDR3 bases: TGTGCCAGCAGCGTATCTGGCGGGGGGACTCAAGAGACCCAGTACTTC. Its protein product is CASSVSGGGTQETQYF. Filled out from reference TRBV9 and TRBJ2-5, the complete variable domain reads DSGVTQTPKHLITATGQRVTLRCSPRSGDLSVYWYQQSLDQGLQFLIQYYNGEERAKGNILERFSAQQFPDLHSELNLSSLELGDSALYFCASSVSGGGTQETQYFGPGTRLLVL.

By sample share, this clone is medium-sized. The chain has TRBV6-5 and TRBJ1-1; TRBD1 aligns across 7 bases. Germline V CDR1 and CDR2: MNHEY, SVGAGI. This CDR3 comprises 15 residues. J lost 4 bases, V lost 0 bases, and 5 bases had no gene match. The CDR3 nucleotides are TGTGCCAGCAGTTACTCCAGGGGGTTAGGCACTGAAGCTTTCTTT. Protein sequence: CASSYSRGLGTEAFF.

The chain carries TRBV5-6 and TRBJ2-1; 7 bases map to TRBD2. Germline-derived CDR1 and CDR2 are SGHDT and YYEEEE. The CDR3 has 15 residues. The ends lost 3 bases at V and 0 bases at J; junction bases unmatched: 3. The CDR3 nucleotides are TGTGCCAGCAGCTCGCGGGGGAGCTCCTACAATGAGCAGTTCTTC. It yields the protein CASSSRGSSYNEQFF. Full variable domain (outside the CDR3, taken from reference TRBV5-6 and TRBJ2-1): DAGVTQSPTHLIKTRGQQVTLRCSPKSGHDTVSWYQQALGQGPQFIFQYYEEEERQRGNFPDRFSGHQFPNYSSELNVNALLLGDSALYLCASSSRGSSYNEQFFGPGTRLTVL.